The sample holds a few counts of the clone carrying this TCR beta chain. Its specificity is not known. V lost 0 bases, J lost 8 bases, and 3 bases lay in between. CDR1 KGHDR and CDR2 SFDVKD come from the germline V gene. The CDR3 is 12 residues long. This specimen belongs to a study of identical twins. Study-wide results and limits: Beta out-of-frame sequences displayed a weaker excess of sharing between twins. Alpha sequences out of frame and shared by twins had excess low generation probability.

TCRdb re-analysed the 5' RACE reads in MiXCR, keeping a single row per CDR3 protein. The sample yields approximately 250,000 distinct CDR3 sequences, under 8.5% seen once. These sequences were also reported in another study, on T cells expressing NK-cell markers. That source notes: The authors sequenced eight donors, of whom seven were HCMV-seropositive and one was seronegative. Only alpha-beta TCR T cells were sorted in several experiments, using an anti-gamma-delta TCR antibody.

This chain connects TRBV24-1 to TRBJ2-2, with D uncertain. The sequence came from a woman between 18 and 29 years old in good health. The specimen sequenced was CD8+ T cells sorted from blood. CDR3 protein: CATSDLRGELFF. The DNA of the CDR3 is TGTGCCACCAGTGATTTGCGAGGGGAGCTGTTTTTT.